This T cell receptor (beta chain) was profiled in a study of blood T cells in healthy people across ages. This CDR3 spans 14 amino acids. Germline V lookup: CDR1 ENHRY, CDR2 SYGVKD. Primers used in a second PCR of about 7 to 12 cycles were a sample-barcoded 5' primer and a J-beta primer mix. TCRdb ran MiXCR on the 5' RACE reads and lists one entry per CDR3 protein. The table has 800,000 or so distinct CDR3 sequences, 25% seen once; the top ten hold under 4.5%. The same data also went into a second study, on T cells of mothers and their children.

The specimen was blood. J is TRBJ2-7 and V is TRBV10-3; possibly TRBD2 for D (5 bases). The DNA end lines up better with TRBJ2-5; the J call may be wrong. This sequence was found in a boy between 10 and 17 years old in good health. The CDR3 spells CAISGSGVAETQYF. Here the CDR3 DNA reads TGTGCCATCAGTGGGTCCGGGGTTGCCGAGACCCAGTACTTC.